This is a list of T cell receptor beta chains from one sample in a study of CD8+ T cells in alopecia areata. Measured with immunoSEQ multiplex PCR; TCRdb has only the in-frame clones, and not every one. The table includes over 70,000 clones, 60% to 70% detected once. The sequencing here drew on CD8+ T cells sorted from blood, taken at week 24, from a patient treated with tofacitinib. The source is a human donor with alopecia areata. Both conserved end residues are part of each CDR3. The order of the fields is CDR3 length, clone size, J gene, V gene, D gene, CDR3 DNA, CDR3 protein. A D gene is named only where the DNA matches it firmly. The size entry is marked missing in some rows and otherwise reads once, few, many or a size class.

17,-,TRBJ2-5,TRBV4-2,-,TGTGCCAGCAGCCAAGATCCGGGACTGACAAGGGGGGAGACCCAGTACTTC,CASSQDPGLTRGETQYF
18,few,TRBJ2-3,TRBV29-1,TRBD2,TGCAGCGTTGAATCGGCCCTAGCGGGAGCTCTCCCCGTAGATACGCAGTATTTT,CSVESALAGALPVDTQYF
13,-,TRBJ2-7,TRBV29-1,-,TGCAGCGTTCGAGGGGATAACTCCTACGAGCAGTACTTC,CSVRGDNSYEQYF
12,-,TRBJ2-7,TRBV7-2,-,TGTGCCAGCAGTGACGTTACTGGCGAGCAGTACTTC,CASSDVTGEQYF
13,-,TRBJ1-5,TRBV30,-,TGTGCCTGGAGTGTAAGTGCTTATCAGCCCCAGCATTTT,CAWSVSAYQPQHF
12,-,TRBJ1-1,TRBV14,-,TGTGCCAGCAGCCTTCTGCCCACTGAAGCTTTCTTT,CASSLLPTEAFF
17,-,TRBJ2-3,TRBV11-2,TRBD2,TGTGCCAGCAGCATATTGACTAGCGGGGGTTATGGGGATACGCAGTATTTT,CASSILTSGGYGDTQYF
18,-,TRBJ2-1,TRBV7-2,TRBD2,TGTGCCAGCAGCTTAGCTAATTTCGGCGGGGGGGTAATAAATGAGCAGTTCTTC,CASSLANFGGGVINEQFF
13,once,TRBJ2-7,TRBV25-1,TRBD2,TGTGCCAGCAGTGAGCGCGGGAGTTACGAGCAGTACTTC,CASSERGSYEQYF
14,-,TRBJ1-5,TRBV4-1,-,TGCGCCAGCAGCCAAGATCGGGTAACTCAGCCCCAGCATTTT,CASSQDRVTQPQHF
14,-,TRBJ2-3,TRBV5-6,-,TGTGCCAGCAGCTTGGGGTCTAGCACAGATACGCAGTATTTT,CASSLGSSTDTQYF
15,-,TRBJ2-1,TRBV27,TRBD2,TGTGCCAGCAGCGACGCGGGAGGGGTTTACAATGAGCAGTTCTTC,CASSDAGGVYNEQFF
14,-,TRBJ2-1,TRBV7-8,-,TGTGCCAGCAGCTCCTCTCACAGGTACAATGAGCAGTTCTTC,CASSSSHRYNEQFF
15,-,TRBJ2-1,TRBV4-1,-,TGCGCCAGCAGCCAAGAAGGAACCACCTACAATGAGCAGTTCTTC,CASSQEGTTYNEQFF
16,-,TRBJ2-7,TRBV9,-,TGTGCCAGCAGTCCCCGGTACGACAGCCTACCATACGAGCAGTACTTC,CASSPRYDSLPYEQYF
14,-,TRBJ1-2,TRBV4-1,-,TGCGCCAGCAGCTTTCGGACCCCTGCCTATGGCTACACCTTC,CASSFRTPAYGYTF
14,once,TRBJ2-1,TRBV6-5,TRBD2,TGTGCCAGCAGTCCCGGGACTAACTACAATGAGCAGTTCTTC,CASSPGTNYNEQFF
14,-,TRBJ2-5,TRBV7-9,TRBD1,TGTGCCAGCAGCTCGGACAGGGCCCAAGAGACCCAGTACTTC,CASSSDRAQETQYF
15,-,TRBJ2-1,TRBV6-4,TRBD2,TGTGCCAGCAGTGACACTAGCGGCTCCTACAATGAGCAGTTCTTC,CASSDTSGSYNEQFF
12,-,TRBJ2-3,TRBV5-5,-,TGTGCCAGCAGCTCTAGCACAGATACGCAGTATTTT,CASSSSTDTQYF
13,-,TRBJ2-5,TRBV7-6,TRBD2,TGTGCCAGCAGCTTGCGACTAGCAGAGACCCAGTACTTC,CASSLRLAETQYF
13,-,TRBJ2-1,TRBV29-1,-,TGCAGCGGTGCGACGGACTCATACAATGAGCAGTTCTTC,CSGATDSYNEQFF
18,once,TRBJ2-6,TRBV7-9,-,TGTGCCAGCAGCTTATCTCTCCTAAAGACCCCTGGGGCCAACGTCCTGACTTTC,CASSLSLLKTPGANVLTF
11,-,TRBJ2-5,TRBV25-1,-,TGTGCCAGCAGTGAAGGGAGGACCCAGTACTTC,CASSEGRTQYF
12,-,TRBJ2-7,TRBV25-1,-,TGTGCCAGCAGTGAATACGCCCACGAGCAGTACTTC,CASSEYAHEQYF
16,-,TRBJ2-1,TRBV5-1,-,TGCGCCAGCAGCTTGGATCGCAGGTCCGTGAACAATGAGCAGTTCTTC,CASSLDRRSVNNEQFF
15,once,TRBJ1-2,TRBV6-5,-,TGTGCCAGCAGTTACTCGGAGACAGGAAAATATGGCTACACCTTC,CASSYSETGKYGYTF
11,-,TRBJ2-1,TRBV20-1,-,TGCAGTGCTAGTTACGACAATGAGCAGTTCTTC,CSASYDNEQFF
13,-,TRBJ2-3,TRBV5-1,-,TGCGCCAGCACAGGCGGCTTCACAGATACGCAGTATTTT,CASTGGFTDTQYF
14,-,TRBJ1-1,TRBV9,TRBD1,TGTGCCAGCAGCGGGTACAGGGGGAACACTGAAGCTTTCTTT,CASSGYRGNTEAFF
11,-,TRBJ2-4,TRBV7-9,-,TGTGCCAGCAGCCCCGCGGTGGACCTGTACTTC,CASSPAVDLYF
13,few,TRBJ1-2,TRBV29-1,TRBD1,TGCAGCGTCACGGACAGGGAACAAAGTGGCTACACCTTC,CSVTDREQSGYTF
13,-,TRBJ1-1,TRBV2,-,TGTGCCAGCAGTGAGGCAGGCCGCACTGAAGCTTTCTTT,CASSEAGRTEAFF
12,once,TRBJ2-7,TRBV6-5,-,TGTGCCAGCAGTGCAGAGTTCTACGAGCAGTACTTC,CASSAEFYEQYF
17,few,TRBJ2-5,TRBV9,TRBD2,TGTGCCAGCAGCGTCGGGACTAGCGGGGAGTATCAAGAGACCCAGTACTTC,CASSVGTSGEYQETQYF
15,-,TRBJ2-7,TRBV4-3,TRBD1,TGCGCCAGCAGCCATTCTGGGACAGGGGAATACGAGCAGTACTTC,CASSHSGTGEYEQYF
15,-,TRBJ1-2,TRBV6-5,-,TGTGCCAGCAGTTACTCTGGTACGGGGGGCGATGGCTACACCTTC,CASSYSGTGGDGYTF
12,-,TRBJ2-5,TRBV19,-,TGTGCTGTCGACAAAAACCAAGAGACCCAGTACTTC,CAVDKNQETQYF
16,-,TRBJ2-3,TRBV9,-,TGTGCCAGCAGCGTATATCGGGGGACCCGCACAGATACGCAGTATTTT,CASSVYRGTRTDTQYF
12,-,TRBJ2-2,TRBV13,-,TGTGCCTCCACTAGAGGCACCGGGGAGCTGTTTTTT,CASTRGTGELFF
17,-,TRBJ2-1,TRBV5-1,TRBD2,TGCGCCAGCAGCTTGGCATTAGCGGGGGAACACTACAATGAGCAGTTCTTC,CASSLALAGEHYNEQFF
14,-,TRBJ1-3,TRBV30,-,TGTGCCTGGGGCGACGGGTACTCTGGAAACACCATATATTTT,CAWGDGYSGNTIYF
15,-,TRBJ1-2,TRBV15,TRBD1,TGTGCCACCAGCAGAAGGACAGGGAGCGACTATGGCTACACCTTC,CATSRRTGSDYGYTF
15,few,TRBJ2-5,TRBV4-1,TRBD1,TGCGCCAGCAGCCTGACGACAGGGTCCCAAGAGACCCAGTACTTC,CASSLTTGSQETQYF
15,-,TRBJ2-7,TRBV5-6,-,TGTGCCAGCAGCCTGACAGTAGGGAGCTCCTACGAGCAGTACTTC,CASSLTVGSSYEQYF
14,-,TRBJ2-6,TRBV11-2,-,TGTGCCAGCAGCTGGACAGCTGGGGCCAACGTCCTGACTTTC,CASSWTAGANVLTF
14,-,TRBJ2-5,TRBV2,-,TGTGCCAGCAGTGGTATGATGTTCCAAGAGACCCAGTACTTC,CASSGMMFQETQYF
14,-,TRBJ2-1,TRBV29-1,-,TGCAGCGTTGAAGATCTGACTAACTACAATGAGCAGTTCTTC,CSVEDLTNYNEQFF
14,few,TRBJ1-1,TRBV5-1,-,TGCGCCAGCAGCCGAGACACCATGGACACTGAAGCTTTCTTT,CASSRDTMDTEAFF
19,-,TRBJ2-2,TRBV9,-,TGTGCCAGCAGCGTAGGGGACTTGACGTTAGCGGAAAACACCGGGGAGCTGTTTTTT,CASSVGDLTLAENTGELFF
11,once,TRBJ2-7,TRBV7-9,-,TGTGCCAGCAGCCCCAGAGCCGAGCAGTACTTC,CASSPRAEQYF
12,few,TRBJ2-1,TRBV5-6,-,TGTGCCAGCAGCTCCCAGGAGGGTGAGCAGTTCTTC,CASSSQEGEQFF